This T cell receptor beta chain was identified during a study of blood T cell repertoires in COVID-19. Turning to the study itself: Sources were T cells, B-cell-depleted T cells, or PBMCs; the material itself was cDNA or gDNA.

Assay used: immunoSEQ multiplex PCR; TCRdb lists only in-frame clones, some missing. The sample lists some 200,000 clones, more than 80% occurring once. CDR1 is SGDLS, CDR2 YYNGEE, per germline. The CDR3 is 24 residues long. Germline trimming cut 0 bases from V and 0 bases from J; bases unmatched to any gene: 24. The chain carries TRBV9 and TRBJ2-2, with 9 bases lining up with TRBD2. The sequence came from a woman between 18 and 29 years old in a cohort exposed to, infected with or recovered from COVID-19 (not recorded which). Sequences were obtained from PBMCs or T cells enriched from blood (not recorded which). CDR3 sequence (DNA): TGTGCCAGCAGCGTAGATCCGTGGACAGGATCAAGCGGGGGGCCCCTTCCGAACACCGGGGAGCTGTTTTTT. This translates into CASSVDPWTGSSGGPLPNTGELFF.